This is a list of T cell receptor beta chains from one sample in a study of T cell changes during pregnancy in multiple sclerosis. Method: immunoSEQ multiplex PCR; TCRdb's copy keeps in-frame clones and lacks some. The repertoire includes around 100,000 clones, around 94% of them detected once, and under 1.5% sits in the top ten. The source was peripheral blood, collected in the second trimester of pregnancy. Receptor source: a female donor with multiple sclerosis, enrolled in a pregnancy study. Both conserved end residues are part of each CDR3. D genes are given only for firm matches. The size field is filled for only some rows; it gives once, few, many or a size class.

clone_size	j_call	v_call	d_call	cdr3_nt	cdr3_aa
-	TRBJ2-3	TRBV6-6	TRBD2	TGTGCCAGCAGTGGCGGGACTAACTATACGCAGTATTTT	CASSGGTNYTQYF
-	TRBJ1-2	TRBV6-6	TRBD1	TGTGCCAGCAGTTACGAGGGGGCTAGGAATGGCTACACCTTC	CASSYEGARNGYTF
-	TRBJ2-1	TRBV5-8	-	TGTGCCAGCAGCCCCGGGACACGCTACAATGAGCAGTTCTTC	CASSPGTRYNEQFF
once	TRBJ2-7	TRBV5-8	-	TGTGCCAGCAGCCCCAGGGGCTTCCTCGAGCAGTACTTC	CASSPRGFLEQYF
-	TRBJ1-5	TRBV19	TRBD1	TGTGCCAGTAGGCCACAGGGGGGTGGAAGCAATCAGCCCCAGCATTTT	CASRPQGGGSNQPQHF
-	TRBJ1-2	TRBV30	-	TGTGCCTGGAGTTCCCTCCCGGCGACATTCTACACCTTC	CAWSSLPATFYTF
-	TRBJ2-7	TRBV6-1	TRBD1	TGTGCCAGCAGTGCGACAGGGGGCGGAACCTACGAGCAGTACTTC	CASSATGGGTYEQYF
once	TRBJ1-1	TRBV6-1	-	TGTGCCAGCAGTGCCCTGCCGACAGGGAACACTGAAGCTTTCTTT	CASSALPTGNTEAFF
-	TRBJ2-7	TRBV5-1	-	TGCGCCAGCAGCTTGACCAGGGTGCCCTACGAGCAGTACTTC	CASSLTRVPYEQYF
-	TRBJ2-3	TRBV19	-	TGTGCCAGTAGTATTGGACTTGGGGCGCAGTATTTT	CASSIGLGAQYF
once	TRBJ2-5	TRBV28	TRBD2	TGTGCCAGCAGATCGTTCGGACCGGGACTAGCGGGCGAGACCCAGTACTTC	CASRSFGPGLAGETQYF
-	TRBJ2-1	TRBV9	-	TGTGCCAGCAGCGAACCCTTACTCAGGGGAGACAATGAGCAGTTCTTC	CASSEPLLRGDNEQFF
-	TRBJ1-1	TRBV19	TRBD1	TGTGCCAGTAGTACCGCCGCTACAGGGGTAAACACTGAAGCTTTCTTT	CASSTAATGVNTEAFF
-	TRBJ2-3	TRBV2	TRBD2	TGTGCCAGCAGTACCGGGACTAGGTCGTTAGATACGCAGTATTTT	CASSTGTRSLDTQYF
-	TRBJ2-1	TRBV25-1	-	TGTGCCAGCAGTGAATCTTCAGGGGTCGGGGATGAGCAGTTCTTC	CASSESSGVGDEQFF
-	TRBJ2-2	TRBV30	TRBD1	TGTGCCTGGAGTTCCAGGGGGCTGGGGAACACCGGGGAGCTGTTTTTT	CAWSSRGLGNTGELFF
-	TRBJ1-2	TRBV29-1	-	TGCAGCGTTGGACTCCTCGGGGACTCTAACTATGGCTACACCTTC	CSVGLLGDSNYGYTF
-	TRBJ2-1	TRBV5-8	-	TGTGCCAGCAGCATTACAGGGTACCCCTCTAATGAGCAGTTCTTC	CASSITGYPSNEQFF
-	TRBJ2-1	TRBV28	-	TGTGCCAGCAGTTCACCGCGCAATGAGCAGTTCTTC	CASSSPRNEQFF
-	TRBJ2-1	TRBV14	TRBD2	TGTGCCAGCAGCCCCCTGGGACTAGCGGGCTACAATGAGCAGTTCTTC	CASSPLGLAGYNEQFF
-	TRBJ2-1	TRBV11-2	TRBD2	TGTGCCAGCAGCTCTAAACTAGCGGGAGGGCCCCTGAATGAGCAGTTCTTC	CASSSKLAGGPLNEQFF